The 32 T cell receptor beta chains listed next were all sequenced from one sample in a study of blood T cell repertoires in COVID-19. The protocol was immunoSEQ multiplex PCR, while the TCRdb copy is restricted to in-frame clones and leaves out a portion. The sample has roughly 200,000 clones; around 81% are singletons. Sequencing was done on a sample of peripheral blood. These receptor sequences come from a woman aged 40-49 years with COVID-19, enrolled during active disease.

V is TRBV19 and J is TRBJ1-4; 7 nucleotides align to TRBD1. Looked up from germline, CDR1 is LNHDA and CDR2 is SQIVND (reference sequence). J was trimmed by 7 bases and V by 4 bases; bases with no gene match: 6. CDR3 size: 14 residues. The CDR3 here is CASSTSGTAEKLFF. Written as DNA, the CDR3 is TGTGCCAGTAGTACTAGTGGGACAGCTGAAAAACTGTTTTTT.

The chain links TRBV19 to TRBJ1-5; the D gene is possibly TRBD1 (5 bases). V lost 4 bases and J 6 bases, leaving 10 bases between the germline ends. Germline-derived CDR1 and CDR2 are LNHDA and SQIVND (reference sequence). The CDR3 extends over 13 amino acids. The CDR3 DNA sequence: TGTGCCAGTAGTACAGCAAGGGGTCAGCCCCAGCATTTT. It encodes CASSTARGQPQHF.

The J gene is TRBJ2-7, the V gene TRBV27; maybe TRBD2 (5 bases). CDR1 and CDR2 (germline): MNHEY, SMNVEV (reference sequence). The V end was cut by 3 bases, the J end by 3 bases, with 12 bases between. The length of the CDR3 is 14 residues. The CDR3, as DNA: TGTGCCAGCAGTTTCACGGGATACGGCTACGAGCAGTACTTC. The encoded protein is CASSFTGYGYEQYF.

The chain links TRBV10-3 to TRBJ1-4, with a tentative D call TRBD1 (5 bases). The germline V and J ends were trimmed by 4 bases and 7 bases, with 13 bases remaining between them. The germline gives CDR1 ENHRY, CDR2 SYGVKD. The CDR3 runs 14 residues. The CDR3 loop reads CAISGGASVEKLFF. CDR3 coding DNA: TGTGCCATCAGTGGCGGGGCGAGTGTTGAAAAACTGTTTTTT.

The V and J genes are TRBV6-5 and TRBJ1-5; TRBD1 is a possible D gene (6 bases). V was trimmed by 7 bases and J by 1 base, leaving 14 bases between them. Germline V gene sequence: CDR1 MNHEY, CDR2 SVGAGI. The CDR3 has 15 residues. Here the CDR3 DNA reads TGTGCCAGCACCGCACCCAGGGGAAGCAATCAGCCCCAGCATTTT. This sequence encodes CASTAPRGSNQPQHF.

The rearrangement uses TRBV6-5 and TRBJ2-2; D remains ambiguous. Trimming removed 3 bases from V and 6 bases from J, with 5 bases in between. Germline loops: CDR1 MNHEY, CDR2 SVGAGI. This CDR3 has 12 residues. CDR3 sequence: CASSYISGELFF. In DNA form, the CDR3 reads TGTGCCAGCAGTTATATATCCGGGGAGCTGTTTTTT.

The chain carries TRBV14 and TRBJ2-5; possibly TRBD1 for D (5 bases). V dropped 2 bases and J dropped 2 bases, with 9 bases sitting between them. Germline values: CDR1 SGHDN, CDR2 FVKESK. The CDR3 contains 14 residues. CDR3 amino acids: CASSQLDRQETQYF. DNA for the CDR3: TGTGCCAGCAGCCAATTAGACAGACAAGAGACCCAGTACTTC.

The chain has TRBV2 and TRBJ1-1; D is unresolved. This CDR3 region has 13 residues. Germline CDR1 SNHLY, CDR2 FYNNEI. Trimming took off 6 bases at V and 0 bases at J, with 8 bases between the two ends. CDR3 nucleotide sequence: TGTGCCAGCAGGAGACACATGAACACTGAAGCTTTCTTT. Protein sequence: CASRRHMNTEAFF.

This clone qualifies as medium-sized (0.01 to 0.1%). The chain carries TRBV4-1 and TRBJ2-2, with a possible D match to TRBD2 (6 bases). V was clipped by 8 bases and J by 4 bases, with 17 bases between them. Germline CDR1 MGHRA, CDR2 YSYEKL. This CDR3 contains 15 residues. This CDR3 reads CASRGTVPSTGELFF. CDR3 coding DNA: TGCGCCAGCCGGGGGACGGTCCCCTCCACCGGGGAGCTGTTTTTT.

In this sample, this clone turned up many times. This sample includes further DNA sequences coding for the same CDR3. V usage is TRBV27 and J usage is TRBJ1-5; 11 nucleotides match TRBD1. Germline CDR1 reads MNHEY; CDR2 reads SMNVEV (reference sequence). Unmatched junction bases numbered 5, after V lost 4 bases and J lost 6 bases. There are 15 residues in the CDR3. CDR3 region: CASSSGQGARQPQHF. The DNA for the CDR3 is TGTGCCAGCAGTTCCGGACAGGGGGCGCGTCAGCCCCAGCATTTT.

V usage is TRBV5-6 and J usage is TRBJ2-2; TRBD1 matches 7 bases. Germline trimming cut 6 bases from V and 4 bases from J; bases unmatched to any gene: 6. Per the germline V gene, CDR1 is SGHDT and CDR2 is YYEEEE. CDR3 length equals 14 residues. The CDR3 DNA sequence: TGTGCCAGCATACGACAGGGCAGCACCGGGGAGCTGTTTTTT. The encoded protein is CASIRQGSTGELFF.

Worth noting for this clone: Distinct nucleotide sequences in the sample also encode this CDR3. This rearrangement joins TRBV12-3 or TRBV12-4 to TRBJ2-7, with TRBD1 identical over 8 bases. The V and J ends lost 6 bases and 2 bases, in that order; junction bases with no gene match: 3. The CDR3 has 13 amino acids. CDR3 sequence reads: CASSLQGAYEQYF. The CDR3 DNA is TGTGCCAGCAGCTTACAGGGGGCCTACGAGCAGTACTTC.

The CDR3 coding sequence is TGTGCCAGTACCAACACTCGGATGACAGACTACACCTTC. This gives the protein CASTNTRMTDYTF. The V call is TRBV19, the J call TRBJ1-2; perhaps TRBD1 as D (5 bases). Per germline, CDR1 LNHDA and CDR2 SQIVND (reference sequence). V shed 7 bases and J shed 10 bases, with 19 bases lying between them. The CDR3 has 13 residues.

This clone was detected only once. V usage is TRBV7-9 and J usage is TRBJ2-1; D perhaps matches TRBD1 (6 bases). The V end was cut by 3 bases, the J end by 5 bases, with 14 bases between. The CDR3 extends over 15 amino acids. The germline CDR1 and CDR2 sequences are SEHNR and FQNEAQ (reference sequence). In DNA, the CDR3 is TGTGCCAGCAGCTTTCGGCAGGGGATCGACAATGAGCAGTTCTTC. Translated: CASSFRQGIDNEQFF.

The rearrangement uses TRBV2 and TRBJ2-1; 11 nucleotides match TRBD2. V dropped 7 bases and J dropped 3; count of bases not matched to a gene: 5. The germline gives CDR1 SNHLY, CDR2 FYNNEI. The CDR3 loop spans 15 amino acids. CDR3 protein: CASNGLAGGYNEQFF. CDR3 bases: TGTGCCAGCAACGGGCTAGCGGGAGGCTACAATGAGCAGTTCTTC.

The rearrangement uses TRBV11-2 and TRBJ2-1, with TRBD2 matching over 12 bases. The CDR3 is 15 residues long. From germline, CDR1 is SGHAT and CDR2 FQNNGV. V shed 3 bases and J 7 bases; nucleotides not matched to a gene: 4. Here the CDR3 DNA reads TGTGCCAGCAGCTTTCGGACTAGCGGGGTGAATGAGCAGTTCTTC. Its translation: CASSFRTSGVNEQFF.

This clone was recorded once. The chain has TRBV19 and TRBJ1-1; 9 nucleotides match TRBD1. The junction had 8 bases not matched to a gene; V was cut back by 6 bases and J by 6 bases. This CDR3 contains 14 residues. Germline loops: CDR1 LNHDA, CDR2 SQIVND (reference sequence). Written as DNA, the CDR3 is TGTGCCAGTAGCTGGGGACAGGGAGTGTCTGAAGCTTTCTTT. It is translated as CASSWGQGVSEAFF.

This rearrangement joins TRBV10-2 to TRBJ2-1, with 8 bases identical to TRBD1. V shed 6 bases, J shed 6 bases, and the junction held 4 bases outside the gene matches. Germline V CDR1 and CDR2: WSHSY, SAAADI. This CDR3 region has 13 residues. This CDR3 is CASRFTGGNEQFF. The CDR3, as DNA: TGCGCCAGCAGGTTCACAGGGGGCAATGAGCAGTTCTTC.

The chain has TRBV29-1 and TRBJ1-3; no reliable D call. V shed 7 bases and J shed 9 bases, with 16 bases lying between them. This CDR3 is 12 amino acids long. Germline V gene data show CDR1 as SQVTM and CDR2 as ANQGSEA. CDR3 sequence (DNA): TGCAGCGCCCAAGGAGGAGGTGGCACCATATATTTT. It encodes CSAQGGGGTIYF.

The genes are TRBV25-1 and TRBJ1-2; tentative D call: TRBD1 (6 bases). Germline V gene sequence: CDR1 MGHDK, CDR2 SYGVNS. Trimming stripped 4 bases from V and 0 bases from J, with 15 bases between. This CDR3 comprises 16 residues. CDR3 amino acids: CASSGSRGATNYGYTF. CDR3 DNA: TGTGCCAGCAGTGGCTCCCGGGGGGCAACTAACTATGGCTACACCTTC.

This clone was seen a few times. The rearrangement links TRBV7-9 to TRBJ1-5; 9 bases match TRBD1. V lost 4 bases to trimming and J lost 6 bases; unmatched junction nucleotides: 4. Germline-derived CDR1 and CDR2 are SEHNR and FQNEAQ (reference sequence). CDR3 length: 14 residues. CDR3 residues: CASSSGTGFQPQHF. The CDR3 DNA reads TGTGCCAGCAGCTCCGGGACAGGGTTTCAGCCCCAGCATTTT.

The gene calls are TRBV15 and TRBJ2-3; D remains ambiguous. CDR3 size: 15 residues. In germline, CDR1 is LNHNV, CDR2 YYDKDF (reference sequence). Trimming removed 3 bases from V and 1 base from J, with 11 bases in between. The CDR3 spells CATSSDFFGTDTQYF. The CDR3 region has the DNA TGTGCCACCAGCAGTGACTTCTTCGGCACAGATACGCAGTATTTT.

The chain joins TRBV5-5 to TRBJ1-3; D is ambiguous. Trimming stripped 2 bases from V and 3 bases from J, with 6 bases between. Germline CDR1 SGHKS, CDR2 YYEKEE (reference sequence). This CDR3 is built from 13 residues. CDR3 amino acids: CASSFGGGNTIYF. The CDR3 DNA is TGTGCCAGCAGCTTCGGCGGTGGAAACACCATATATTTT.

J is TRBJ1-2 and V is TRBV28; perhaps TRBD1 as D (5 bases). Trimming stripped 3 bases from V and 4 bases from J, with 12 bases between. The V gene's germline CDR1 is MDHEN and CDR2 SYDVKM. The CDR3 loop spans 14 amino acids. CDR3 nucleotides: TGTGCCAGCAGTTTGGGGGTCGGGGGCTATGGCTACACCTTC. It yields the protein CASSLGVGGYGYTF.

Here the CDR3 reads CASSENGPGLAEQYV. The CDR3 region has the DNA TGTGCCAGCAGTGAAAACGGCCCCGGACTTGCGGAGCAGTACGTC. The chain joins TRBV2 to TRBJ2-7; D possibly corresponds to TRBD2 (5 bases). Per the germline V gene, CDR1 is SNHLY and CDR2 is FYNNEI. The CDR3 spans 15 residues. V was pared by 2 bases and J by 7 bases, with 18 bases between.

The chain uses TRBV5-4 and TRBJ2-1; 10 nucleotides align to TRBD2. V was clipped by 2 bases and J by 5 bases; unmatched bases: 7. From germline, CDR1 is SGHNT and CDR2 YYREEE (reference sequence). The CDR3 is 16 residues long. The CDR3 DNA sequence: TGTGCCAGCAGCTTAATCGGTAGCGGGAGGAACAATGAGCAGTTCTTC. The encoded protein is CASSLIGSGRNNEQFF.

The V call is TRBV27, the J call TRBJ2-2, with TRBD2 as a possible D gene (6 bases). Germline CDR1 reads MNHEY; CDR2 reads SMNVEV (reference sequence). The CDR3 spans 14 residues. The V end lost 6 bases, the J end lost 2 bases, and 10 bases lay between the germline ends. This CDR3 is CASSWGLNTGELFF. The DNA of the CDR3 is TGTGCCAGCAGCTGGGGACTCAACACCGGGGAGCTGTTTTTT.

Here the CDR3 DNA reads TGTGCCAGCGGTGGACTAGTCGACTACGAGCAGTACTTC. It specifies CASGGLVDYEQYF. The J gene is TRBJ2-7, the V gene TRBV2; 7 positions agree with TRBD2. Losses at the gene ends were 8 bases for V and 3 bases for J; bases not matched to a gene: 7. The germline V gene encodes CDR1 SNHLY and CDR2 FYNNEI. This CDR3 contains 13 residues.

This clone was seen more than once but under ten times. The genes are TRBV5-4 and TRBJ2-3, with no clear D. CDR3 length equals 14 residues. Trimming cost V 1 base and J 0 bases, with 6 bases left between them. CDR1 SGHNT and CDR2 YYREEE come from the germline V gene (reference sequence). In nucleotides, the CDR3 is TGTGCCAGCAGCTTGACAAGTAGCACAGATACGCAGTATTTT. It codes for CASSLTSSTDTQYF.

The chain is built from TRBV4-2 and TRBJ2-5; 15 nucleotides align to TRBD2. The CDR3 covers 17 residues. Germline trimming cut 4 bases from V and 2 bases from J; bases unmatched to any gene: 5. Germline-derived CDR1 and CDR2 are LGHNA and YNFKEQ. The CDR3 DNA is TGTGCCAGCAGCCTGGGACTAGCGGGAGGTGGTCAAGAGACCCAGTACTTC. Translation gives CASSLGLAGGGQETQYF.

V usage is TRBV15 and J usage is TRBJ2-1, with 10 nucleotides matching TRBD2. Germline lookup yields CDR1 LNHNV and CDR2 YYDKDF (reference sequence). This CDR3 comprises 15 residues. V lost 1 base and J lost 7; bases outside the gene matches: 4. Here the CDR3 reads CATSRGLAGENEQFF. DNA for the CDR3: TGTGCCACCAGCAGAGGTCTAGCGGGAGAGAATGAGCAGTTCTTC.

This clone showed up just once. This sequence joins TRBV2 and TRBJ1-1; D gene unclear. The CDR3 contains 15 residues. Germline lookup yields CDR1 SNHLY and CDR2 FYNNEI. V lost 6 bases and J lost 2, with 16 bases in between. The CDR3 DNA reads as TGTGCCAGCAGACCCAGGCCTCTGGGCAACACTGAAGCTTTCTTT. It translates to CASRPRPLGNTEAFF.